This T cell receptor beta chain was observed in a study of response to subunit inactivated influenza vaccine. Deletions cut 3 bases from V and 7 bases from J, with 6 bases between. The germline V gene has CDR1 SNHLY and CDR2 FYNNEI. CDR3 length: 11 residues. In TCRdb, the RT-PCR reads were re-called with MiXCR into one record per CDR3 protein. Of about 500,000 distinct CDR3 sequences in the sample, approximately 6.9% were seen once. This clonotype was recorded a few times. This material consisted of PBMCs from blood, taken about 24 months after vaccination. This TCR was recovered from a man between 45 and 75 years old who received an inactivated influenza vaccine. The rearrangement uses TRBV2 and TRBJ2-5, with no clear D. The CDR3 sequence is CASSEETTQYF. In DNA form, the CDR3 reads TGTGCCAGCAGTGAGGAGACGACCCAGTACTTC.